The rows below give T cell receptor beta chains drawn from one sample of a study of T cells after yellow fever vaccination. TCRdb reprocessed the 5' RACE reads with MiXCR, giving one entry per CDR3 protein. The sample contains 250,000 to 300,000 distinct CDR3 sequences, 5.2% of which appear only once. The sequencing here drew on CD4+ T cells sorted from PBMCs, taken on the day of the yellow fever booster vaccination. The receptors shown here come from a man between 18 and 35 years old who received the YFV17D yellow fever vaccine. Both conserved end residues are part of each CDR3. Fields, in order: D gene, clone size, CDR3 length, V gene, J gene, CDR3 protein, CDR3 DNA. The D gene is left open where the match is weak. Expanded clones get a size class; other rows say once, few or many, or leave the size out.

d_call: .; clone_size: many; cdr3_length: 15; v_call: TRBV7-2; j_call: TRBJ2-7; cdr3_aa: CASSARVSGIREQYF; cdr3_nt: TGTGCCAGCAGCGCGAGAGTGTCAGGGATCAGGGAGCAGTACTTC
d_call: .; clone_size: few; cdr3_length: 14; v_call: TRBV7-2; j_call: TRBJ1-2; cdr3_aa: CASSFKQGAYGYTF; cdr3_nt: TGTGCCAGCAGCTTCAAGCAGGGCGCCTATGGCTACACCTTC
d_call: .; clone_size: few; cdr3_length: 12; v_call: TRBV2; j_call: TRBJ1-5; cdr3_aa: CASRTANQPQHF; cdr3_nt: TGTGCCAGCAGGACGGCCAATCAGCCCCAGCATTTT
d_call: .; clone_size: .; cdr3_length: 13; v_call: TRBV20-1; j_call: TRBJ1-4; cdr3_aa: CSARDGGNEKLFF; cdr3_nt: TGCAGTGCTAGAGATGGTGGGAATGAAAAACTGTTTTTT
d_call: .; clone_size: few; cdr3_length: 14; v_call: TRBV5-1; j_call: TRBJ1-5; cdr3_aa: CASSLGPGSQPQHF; cdr3_nt: TGCGCCAGCAGCTTGGGACCAGGGAGTCAGCCCCAGCATTTT
d_call: TRBD2; clone_size: .; cdr3_length: 16; v_call: TRBV7-2; j_call: TRBJ2-3; cdr3_aa: CASSSNSGGGTDTQYF; cdr3_nt: TGTGCCAGCAGTTCGAATAGCGGGGGGGGCACAGATACGCAGTATTTT
d_call: .; clone_size: many; cdr3_length: 14; v_call: TRBV7-2; j_call: TRBJ2-7; cdr3_aa: CASSPAGSSYEQYF; cdr3_nt: TGTGCCAGCAGCCCGGCAGGAAGCTCCTACGAGCAGTACTTC
d_call: .; clone_size: many; cdr3_length: 15; v_call: TRBV6-6; j_call: TRBJ1-5; cdr3_aa: CASSFQVGSNQPQHF; cdr3_nt: TGTGCCAGCAGTTTCCAGGTGGGAAGCAATCAGCCCCAGCATTTT
d_call: TRBD1; clone_size: few; cdr3_length: 20; v_call: TRBV20-1; j_call: TRBJ1-2; cdr3_aa: CSGDPWTVQPGQGARYGYTF; cdr3_nt: TGCAGTGGGGATCCCTGGACCGTACAACCGGGACAGGGGGCGCGGTATGGCTACACCTTC
d_call: .; clone_size: many; cdr3_length: 15; v_call: TRBV7-8; j_call: TRBJ2-7; cdr3_aa: CASSLWGARSYEQYF; cdr3_nt: TGTGCCAGCAGCTTATGGGGGGCACGGTCGTACGAGCAGTACTTC
d_call: TRBD2; clone_size: many; cdr3_length: 19; v_call: TRBV18; j_call: TRBJ2-2; cdr3_aa: CASSRRLAGREANTGELFF; cdr3_nt: TGTGCCAGCTCACGGCGACTAGCGGGGCGAGAGGCGAACACCGGGGAGCTGTTTTTT
d_call: TRBD2; clone_size: many; cdr3_length: 15; v_call: TRBV20-1; j_call: TRBJ2-3; cdr3_aa: CSARDIGGSQDTQYF; cdr3_nt: TGCAGTGCTAGAGACATCGGGGGGAGTCAAGATACGCAGTATTTT
d_call: TRBD1; clone_size: .; cdr3_length: 17; v_call: TRBV4-1; j_call: TRBJ1-5; cdr3_aa: CASSQGAQGNSNQPQHF; cdr3_nt: TGCGCCAGCAGCCAAGGGGCACAGGGGAATAGCAATCAGCCCCAGCATTTT
d_call: TRBD2; clone_size: many; cdr3_length: 15; v_call: TRBV6-6; j_call: TRBJ2-3; cdr3_aa: CASRVSGGGTDTQYF; cdr3_nt: TGTGCCAGCAGAGTTAGCGGGGGAGGCACAGATACGCAGTATTTT
d_call: .; clone_size: few; cdr3_length: 13; v_call: TRBV4-1; j_call: TRBJ1-1; cdr3_aa: CASSQVAGGGAFF; cdr3_nt: TGCGCCAGCAGCCAAGTGGCCGGGGGGGGAGCTTTCTTT
d_call: TRBD2; clone_size: few; cdr3_length: 14; v_call: TRBV13; j_call: TRBJ2-7; cdr3_aa: CASRKRGGSYEQYF; cdr3_nt: TGTGCCAGCAGGAAGCGGGGGGGCTCCTACGAGCAGTACTTC
d_call: .; clone_size: .; cdr3_length: 14; v_call: TRBV4-1; j_call: TRBJ2-1; cdr3_aa: CASSLGTGNNEQFF; cdr3_nt: TGCGCCAGCAGCCTCGGGACGGGGAACAATGAGCAGTTCTTC
d_call: .; clone_size: .; cdr3_length: 15; v_call: TRBV7-9; j_call: TRBJ1-5; cdr3_aa: CASSAQGGPNQPQHF; cdr3_nt: TGTGCCAGCAGCGCTCAAGGAGGGCCCAATCAGCCCCAGCATTTT
d_call: .; clone_size: .; cdr3_length: 16; v_call: TRBV10-1; j_call: TRBJ2-5; cdr3_aa: CASSESGQSRGETQYF; cdr3_nt: TGCGCCAGCAGTGAGTCGGGGCAGTCCCGAGGGGAGACCCAGTACTTC
d_call: .; clone_size: once; cdr3_length: 16; v_call: TRBV18; j_call: TRBJ1-2; cdr3_aa: CASSSGTTGTGGGYTF; cdr3_nt: TGTGCCAGCTCATCCGGGACGACCGGGACCGGGGGTGGCTACACCTTC
d_call: .; clone_size: .; cdr3_length: 16; v_call: TRBV5-1; j_call: TRBJ2-2; cdr3_aa: CASSLDPSPDYGELFF; cdr3_nt: TGCGCCAGCAGCTTGGACCCGAGTCCCGATTACGGGGAGCTGTTTTTT
d_call: .; clone_size: .; cdr3_length: 14; v_call: TRBV7-3; j_call: TRBJ2-2; cdr3_aa: CASSLNGRTGELFF; cdr3_nt: TGTGCCAGCAGCTTAAACGGGAGAACCGGGGAGCTGTTTTTT
d_call: .; clone_size: many; cdr3_length: 13; v_call: TRBV11-2; j_call: TRBJ1-2; cdr3_aa: CASSPRQGYGYTF; cdr3_nt: TGTGCCAGCAGCCCTAGACAAGGCTATGGCTACACCTTC
d_call: TRBD1; clone_size: .; cdr3_length: 13; v_call: TRBV20-1; j_call: TRBJ1-4; cdr3_aa: CSAPRQGTEKLFF; cdr3_nt: TGCAGTGCGCCGAGACAGGGAACGGAAAAACTGTTTTTT
d_call: TRBD2; clone_size: once; cdr3_length: 15; v_call: TRBV18; j_call: TRBJ2-3; cdr3_aa: CASSPTSGGIDTQYF; cdr3_nt: TGTGCCAGCTCACCGACTAGCGGGGGGATTGATACGCAGTATTTT
d_call: .; clone_size: many; cdr3_length: 11; v_call: TRBV20-1; j_call: TRBJ2-1; cdr3_aa: CSARDQYEQFF; cdr3_nt: TGCAGTGCTAGAGATCAGTATGAGCAGTTCTTC